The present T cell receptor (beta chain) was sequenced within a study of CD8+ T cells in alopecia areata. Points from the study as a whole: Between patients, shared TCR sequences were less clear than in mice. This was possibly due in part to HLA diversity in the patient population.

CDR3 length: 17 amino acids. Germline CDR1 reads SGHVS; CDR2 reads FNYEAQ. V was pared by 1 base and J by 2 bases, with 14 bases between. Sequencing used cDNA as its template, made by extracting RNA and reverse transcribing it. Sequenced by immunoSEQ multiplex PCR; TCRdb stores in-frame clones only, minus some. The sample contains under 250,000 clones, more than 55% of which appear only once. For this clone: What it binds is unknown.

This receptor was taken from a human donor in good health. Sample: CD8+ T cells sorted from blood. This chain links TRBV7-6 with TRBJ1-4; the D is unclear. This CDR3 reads CASSLDSLTLTNEKLFF. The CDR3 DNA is TGTGCCAGCAGCTTAGACTCACTGACATTGACTAATGAAAAACTGTTTTTT.